One and the same sample provided the 7 T cell receptor beta chains below, sequenced in a study of identical twins. Each CDR3 protein is one row after TCRdb ran MiXCR on the 5' RACE reads. Of around 530,000 distinct CDR3 sequences in the sample, roughly 15% were seen once. The sample was also linked to a second study, of yellow fever vaccine responses in identical twins.

Sequencing was performed on CD4+ T cells sorted from blood. The source of these receptors is a woman aged 18-29 years in good health.

This clonotype was observed a few times. A much larger clone lies a single base off, so this may be a read error. J is TRBJ2-1 and V is TRBV12-3 or TRBV12-4; TRBD2 matches 7 bases. The CDR3 spans 13 residues. Losses at the gene ends were 8 bases for V and 0 bases for J; bases not matched to a gene: 1. The CDR3 loop is CASGGSSYNEQFF. DNA for the CDR3: TGTGCCAGCGGCGGGAGCTCCTACAATGAGCAGTTCTTC.

Many counts were recorded for this clonotype. The V gene is TRBV28, the J gene TRBJ2-7; no definite D call. CDR3 length equals 13 residues. Trimming shortened V by 5 bases and J by 7 bases, and 15 bases separated the two germline ends. The germline gives CDR1 MDHEN, CDR2 SYDVKM. The CDR3 region is CASSPFLLGEQYF. Written as DNA, the CDR3 is TGTGCCAGCAGTCCGTTCTTGTTAGGGGAGCAGTACTTC.

Ten or more counts support this clonotype. The rearrangement joins TRBV7-8 to TRBJ1-2; TRBD1 matches at 7 bases. Germline V lookup: CDR1 SGHVS, CDR2 FQNEAQ. CDR3 size: 13 residues. The trim removed 5 bases at V and 4 bases at J, leaving 4 bases unmatched. This CDR3 is CASSVGQTYGYTF. The CDR3 nucleotides are TGTGCCAGCAGCGTGGGACAGACCTATGGCTACACCTTC.

This chain connects TRBV28 to TRBJ2-1; TRBD2 matches 8 bases. Germline CDR1 MDHEN, CDR2 SYDVKM. Trimming cost V 7 bases and J 7 bases; bases outside gene matches: 6. The length of the CDR3 is 13 residues. The CDR3 loop is CASIQSGSNEQFF. The DNA of the CDR3 is TGTGCCAGCATACAAAGCGGGAGTAATGAGCAGTTCTTC.

A few counts support this clonotype. J is TRBJ1-5 and V is TRBV18; D not resolved. With 2 bases removed from V and 4 bases from J, the gap between germline ends came to 12 bases. The germline V gene encodes CDR1 KGHSH and CDR2 LQKENI. The CDR3 covers 15 residues. Here the CDR3 reads CASSPGQSGNQPQHF. Here the CDR3 DNA reads TGTGCCAGCTCACCAGGTCAGAGTGGTAATCAGCCCCAGCATTTT.

The rearrangement links TRBV7-2 to TRBJ1-1; possibly TRBD1 for D (5 bases). This CDR3 spans 12 amino acids. The germline V gene has CDR1 SGHTA and CDR2 FQGNSA. Trimming cost V 1 base and J 8 bases, with 8 bases left between them. The CDR3 here is CASSLVTVEAFF. CDR3 DNA: TGTGCCAGCAGCTTAGTGACAGTAGAAGCTTTCTTT. Together with reference TRBV7-2 and TRBJ1-1, the CDR3 gives the full variable domain: GAGVSQSPSNKVTEKGKDVELRCDPISGHTALYWYRQSLGQGLEFLIYFQGNSAPDKSGLPSDRFSAERTGGSVSTLTIQRTQQEDSAVYLCASSLVTVEAFFGQGTRLTVV.

The chain combines TRBV6-6 with TRBJ1-1; D is unresolved. This CDR3 has 13 amino acids. Germline CDR1 MNHNY, CDR2 SVGAGI (reference sequence). The ends were cut back, 2 bases at V and 0 bases at J, with 4 bases in the middle. CDR3 bases: TGTGCCAGCAGTTACGTTGTGAACACTGAAGCTTTCTTT. Translation: CASSYVVNTEAFF.